This T cell receptor (beta chain) was observed in a study of early T cells in non-severe SARS-CoV-2 infection. About the study: Sequencing input comprised bulk RNA from unsorted whole blood; chain pairing was not available. Notes on the study in general: Sequences matched to VDJdb favored anti-spike CD8 responses, while private and CD4 specificities were missed.

Unique molecular identifiers were affixed to single, distinct cDNA molecules. From the 5' RACE reads, TCRdb called clonotypes with MiXCR, one entry per CDR3 protein. The top ten clones hold about 9.4% of a sample with some 54,000 distinct CDR3 sequences, roughly 10% of them seen once. In germline, CDR1 is DFQATT, CDR2 SNEGSKA (reference sequence). V lost 2 bases and J lost 2, with 13 bases in between. The CDR3 runs 14 residues. This clonotype showed up many times. Its target is unknown. The material sequenced was whole blood. The receptor comes from an adult who was a healthcare worker with PCR-confirmed SARS-CoV-2 infection or an uninfected control (not recorded which). The rearrangement links TRBV20-1 to TRBJ2-7; D gene unclear. This CDR3 reads CSARPGLPPYEQYF. CDR3 nucleotide sequence: TGCAGTGCTAGACCCGGGCTACCCCCCTACGAGCAGTACTTC.